Listed below are T cell receptor beta chains from one sample, sequenced in a study of CDR3 diversity in severe acne. TCRdb recomputed calls from the PCR reads with MiXCR, one row per CDR3 protein. There are over 85,000 distinct CDR3 sequences in the sample; more than 45% occur only once, and roughly 12% lies in the top ten. The sample was blood. The receptors here all came from a male donor with acne. CDR3s include the opening cysteine and the closing phenylalanine or tryptophan. D genes are given only for firm matches. Only part of the rows carry a size: once, few, many, or a class if the clone is expanded.

clone_size,v_call,cdr3_length,d_call,cdr3_aa
many,TRBV12-3/TRBV12-4,15,-,CASSLSGSRNQPQHF
few,TRBV7-9,17,TRBD2,CASSFSSSGLSTDTQYF
-,TRBV27,15,-,CASSYRVYSNQPQHF
many,TRBV2,16,TRBD1,CASKEPGQGETNEQFF
many,TRBV2,14,TRBD2,CASTGGSSTDTQYF
once,TRBV25-1,14,TRBD1,CASRETGGGEKLFF
-,TRBV25-1,14,-,CASSFTTENTEAFF
few,TRBV9,14,TRBD1,CASSDGTGEAEQYF
-,TRBV18,13,TRBD1,CASSPDRTTEAFF
once,TRBV7-2,18,-,CASSWPGRGSIGANVLTF
medium-sized,TRBV29-1,13,TRBD1,CSVPAGGAYGYTF
once,TRBV4-3,16,TRBD2,CASSQTTLAGAGEQFF
-,TRBV27,17,TRBD1,CASSSDGFGQGVYEQYF
many,TRBV20-1,15,-,CSARTSPPYYNEQFF
many,TRBV19,16,TRBD2,CASSDRLGVGRDEQYF
many,TRBV5-1,16,-,CASSAYGSRSPYEQYF
many,TRBV15,18,TRBD1,CATSRDLRGQGTNEKLFF